Below, 5 T cell receptor beta chains from the same sample are listed, as sequenced in a study of cytotoxic CD8 clonotypes in ibrutinib-treated CLL. Method: immunoSEQ multiplex PCR; TCRdb's copy keeps in-frame clones and lacks some. This table holds more than 15,000 clones, about 70% found once. The specimen comprised PBMCs, sampled after 12 months of ibrutinib treatment. Receptors originate from a human donor with chronic lymphocytic leukemia.

The gene calls are TRBV6-5 and TRBJ1-1; 9 bases are shared with TRBD1. The CDR3 is 14 amino acids. V lost 6 bases to trimming and J lost 4 bases; unmatched junction nucleotides: 6. Germline V gene data show CDR1 as MNHEY and CDR2 as SVGAGI. DNA of the CDR3: TGTGCCAGCAGGCGGACAGGGGTGACCACTGAAGCTTTCTTT. Translating gives CASRRTGVTTEAFF.

This clone was observed a single time. The CDR3 is CASSLGAGTRGYEQFF. The CDR3 DNA reads TGTGCCAGCAGCTTAGGGGCAGGGACTAGGGGCTATGAGCAGTTCTTC. This chain connects TRBV7-9 to TRBJ2-1; 8 bases agree with TRBD2. The ends lost 1 base at V and 8 bases at J; junction bases unmatched: 10. Per the germline V gene, CDR1 is SEHNR and CDR2 is FQNEAQ (reference sequence). The CDR3 is made up of 16 amino acids.

The V gene is TRBV7-3, the J gene TRBJ2-1; D is undetermined. Trimming stripped 5 bases from V and 4 bases from J, with 9 bases between. This CDR3 has 13 amino acids. Germline V gene lookup returns CDR1 SGHTA and CDR2 FQGTGA. The CDR3 protein is CASSVASYNEQFF. DNA of the CDR3: TGTGCCAGCAGCGTAGCCTCATACAATGAGCAGTTCTTC.

This chain joins TRBV7-6 and TRBJ2-1; D gene unclear. The germline V gene has CDR1 SGHVS and CDR2 FNYEAQ. The CDR3 runs to 15 residues. Trimming stripped 4 bases from V and 0 bases from J, with 10 bases between. As DNA, the CDR3 is TGTGCCAGCAGCTATACGGTAGGCTCCTACAATGAGCAGTTCTTC. Residues: CASSYTVGSYNEQFF.

The chain has TRBV10-3 and TRBJ2-1; TRBD1 is a possible D gene (6 bases). The CDR3 extends over 14 amino acids. Trimming shortened V by 4 bases and J by 0 bases, and 7 bases separated the two germline ends. Germline V gene lookup returns CDR1 ENHRY and CDR2 SYGVKD. CDR3 protein: CAISVDSSYNEQFF. CDR3 bases: TGTGCCATCAGTGTGGACAGCTCCTACAATGAGCAGTTCTTC.